The 17 T cell receptor beta chains presented below share a single source sample, sequenced in a study of molecular identifiers for immune sequencing clone quantification. TCRdb called the PCR reads again in MiXCR, with one record for every CDR3 protein. Of over 85,000 distinct CDR3 sequences in the sample, 35% were seen once. The sample taken for sequencing was naive CD8+ T cells from blood, with Jurkat cell RNA spiked in. Stated subset: FACS-sorted CD8+CD4-CCR7+CD45RA+ naive T cells. Receptors were obtained from a human donor in good health. Some libraries in this study had Jurkat cell RNA spiked in.

In its sample, this clonotype was seen a few times. V is TRBV16 and J is TRBJ2-6; D unclear. Germline lookup yields CDR1 KGHSY and CDR2 FQNENV. The CDR3 has 14 residues. V was shortened by 4 bases and J by 2 bases, with 6 bases between the two germline ends. Written as DNA, the CDR3 is TGTGCCAGCAGCCCTAATACTGGGGCCAACGTCCTGACTTTC. It is translated as CASSPNTGANVLTF.

CDR3 protein: CASSLRPGQGLGSTGELFF. DNA for the CDR3: TGTGCCAGCAGCTTAAGACCGGGACAGGGGTTGGGGAGTACCGGGGAGCTGTTTTTT. The chain is built from TRBV7-8 and TRBJ2-2, with 10 nucleotides matching TRBD1. V shed 2 bases, J shed 5 bases, and the junction held 14 bases outside the gene matches. The CDR3 sequence is 19 residues long. Germline CDR1 SGHVS, CDR2 FQNEAQ.

This clonotype was seen at least ten times. The rearrangement links TRBV25-1 to TRBJ2-7, with D perhaps being TRBD1 or TRBD2 (6 bases each). Germline V lookup: CDR1 MGHDK, CDR2 SYGVNS. The ends were cut back, 8 bases at V and 3 bases at J, with 17 bases in the middle. The CDR3 loop spans 14 amino acids. The CDR3 DNA reads as TGTGCCAGCGCCCGAGGTGGAGGGGGCTACGAGCAGTACTTC. Amino acid sequence: CASARGGGGYEQYF.

The V gene is TRBV27, the J gene TRBJ1-5; TRBD1 matches at 12 bases. The CDR3 loop spans 15 amino acids. The germline CDR1 and CDR2 sequences are MNHEY and SMNVEV (reference sequence). V trimming: 3 bases; J trimming: 6 bases; junction bases outside the gene matches: 3. The CDR3 here is CASSLGTGGVQPQHF. CDR3 coding DNA: TGTGCCAGCAGTTTGGGGACAGGGGGCGTTCAGCCCCAGCATTTT.

This clonotype was found once. A read error is likely, as this CDR3 ends without the conserved phenylalanine or tryptophan. The chain carries TRBV7-8 and TRBJ2-1; D not resolved. Germline CDR1 is SGHVS and CDR2 is FQNEAQ. The CDR3 runs to 13 residues. The CDR3 loop reads CASSLSSYKEQFY. The CDR3 nucleotides read TGTGCCAGCAGCCTCAGCTCCTACAAAGAGCAGTTCTAC.

The table lists this clonotype with a few counts. The V call is TRBV12-3 or TRBV12-4, the J call TRBJ2-7; TRBD2 is a possible D gene (5 bases). This CDR3 comprises 11 residues. Trimming took off 4 bases at V and 7 bases at J, with 8 bases between the two ends. The CDR3 region is CASSSGIEQYF. The CDR3 DNA reads as TGTGCCAGCAGTTCCGGGATAGAGCAGTACTTC.

V gene TRBV28 combines with J gene TRBJ2-7; D is ambiguous. The germline V gene encodes CDR1 MDHEN and CDR2 SYDVKM. Trimming shortened V by 3 bases and J by 3 bases, and 6 bases separated the two germline ends. The CDR3 runs to 12 residues. CDR3 protein: CASSFFGYEQYF. DNA for the CDR3: TGTGCCAGCAGTTTCTTCGGCTACGAGCAGTACTTC. The full variable domain, rest sourced from reference TRBV28 and TRBJ2-7, is DVKVTQSSRYLVKRTGEKVFLECVQDMDHENMFWYRQDPGLGLRLIYFSYDVKMKEKGDIPEGYSVSREKKERFSLILESASTNQTSMYLCASSFFGYEQYFGPGTRLTVT.

J is TRBJ1-2 and V is TRBV12-3 or TRBV12-4; D ambiguous. CDR3 length: 16 residues. Trimming cost V 3 bases and J 0 bases, with 14 bases left between them. This CDR3 reads CASSFAIFRANYGYTF. The CDR3 nucleotides read TGTGCCAGCAGTTTCGCAATTTTTAGGGCTAACTATGGCTACACCTTC.

With regard to this clonotype: A much bigger clone sits one base away, suggesting this may be a read error. This chain links TRBV7-2 with TRBJ2-3, with D tentatively TRBD2 (6 bases). Germline lookup yields CDR1 SGHTA and CDR2 FQGNSA. V was pared by 7 bases and J by 4 bases, with 18 bases between. This CDR3 has 15 residues. As DNA, the CDR3 is TGTGCCAGCACCCAAGGGGACGGGGGACCAGATACGCAGTATTTT. This gives the protein CASTQGDGGPDTQYF.

The rearrangement links TRBV20-1 to TRBJ2-1; 11 bases align to TRBD2. The ends lost 5 bases at V and 8 bases at J; junction bases unmatched: 8. Germline assignment: CDR1 DFQATT and CDR2 SNEGSKA (reference sequence). The CDR3 sequence is 14 residues long. In nucleotides, the CDR3 is TGCAGTGCTCTCACTAGCGGGAGTTGGGATGAGCAGTTCTTC. Protein product: CSALTSGSWDEQFF.

Only a few counts were recorded for this clonotype. At one of its ends the junction is not consistent with the germline gene, which may arise from a read error. The gene calls are TRBV7-7 and TRBJ2-5; D call uncertain. CDR1 is SSHAT and CDR2 is FNYEAQ in the germline V gene (reference sequence). The CDR3 contains 15 residues. Written as DNA, the CDR3 is TGTGCTAGCAGCTTAGATTTGACGGTGCAAGAGACCCAGTACTTC. It yields the protein CASSLDLTVQETQYF.

The DNA for the CDR3 is TGTGCCAGCAGGGACCCAAATGAGCAGTTCTTC. Its protein product is CASRDPNEQFF. The chain uses TRBV6-2 or TRBV6-3 and TRBJ2-1; D call uncertain. The CDR3 consists of 11 residues. Germline values: CDR1 MNHEY, CDR2 SVGEGT. The V and J ends lost 6 bases and 7 bases respectively, with 7 bases between them.

The chain uses TRBV9 and TRBJ1-2; maybe TRBD1 (5 bases). The germline V gene encodes CDR1 SGDLS and CDR2 YYNGEE. The CDR3 extends over 16 amino acids. The V gene lost 0 bases and the J gene lost 7 bases, with 19 bases spanning the gap. CDR3 nucleotide sequence: TGTGCCAGCAGCGTAGAGGGGTCGATCAGGGATCGTGGCTACACCTTC. Protein: CASSVEGSIRDRGYTF.

For this clonotype: Since a much larger clone is just one base distant, this may be a read error. The rearrangement joins TRBV4-1 to TRBJ2-3; no reliable D call. The CDR3 loop spans 13 amino acids. Germline values: CDR1 MGHRA, CDR2 YSYEKL. The CDR3 protein is CTSSPPYTDTQYF. The DNA for the CDR3 is TGCACCAGCAGCCCTCCCTACACAGATACGCAGTATTTT.

The chain is built from TRBV27 and TRBJ2-7; D not certain. This CDR3 spans 13 amino acids. Germline V lookup: CDR1 MNHEY, CDR2 SMNVEV (reference sequence). V was clipped by 7 bases and J by 4 bases, with 14 bases between them. The CDR3 bases are TGTGCCAGCAAAGACTCCGTCGGGTACGAGCAGTACTTC. Residues: CASKDSVGYEQYF.

A note on this clonotype: A much larger clone differs from this one at a single base, so this may be a read error. CDR3 in amino acids: CSVMGRTDDTQYF. The CDR3 DNA reads as TGCAGCGTTATGGGCAGGACGGACGATACGCAGTATTTT. The chain joins TRBV29-1 to TRBJ2-3; D is uncertain. V was shortened by 5 bases and J by 6 bases, with 15 bases between the two germline ends. The CDR3 is 13 residues long. Germline values: CDR1 SQVTM, CDR2 ANQGSEA.

Ten or more counts support this clonotype. The gene calls are TRBV28 and TRBJ2-7; D not certain. Germline lookup yields CDR1 MDHEN and CDR2 SYDVKM. The V end lost 5 bases, the J end lost 0 bases, and 5 bases lay between the germline ends. The CDR3 loop spans 12 amino acids. CDR3 protein: CASSMSSYEQYF. CDR3 bases: TGTGCCAGCAGTATGAGCTCCTACGAGCAGTACTTC. The full variable domain, its missing parts supplied by reference TRBV28 and TRBJ2-7, is DVKVTQSSRYLVKRTGEKVFLECVQDMDHENMFWYRQDPGLGLRLIYFSYDVKMKEKGDIPEGYSVSREKKERFSLILESASTNQTSMYLCASSMSSYEQYFGPGTRLTVT.